This T cell receptor beta chain emerged from a study of monozygotic twins with inflammatory bowel disease. From germline, CDR1 is MNHEY and CDR2 SVGAGI. There are 16 residues in the CDR3. TCRdb reanalyzed the 5' RACE reads and collapses them to one entry per CDR3 protein, without DNA. This sample's table has about 140,000 distinct CDR3 sequences. This receptor was obtained from a human donor with ulcerative colitis or Crohn's disease, or a healthy co-twin of an affected twin (not recorded which). The sequenced sample consisted of blood. This sequence joins TRBV6-5 and TRBJ2-1; lacking DNA, the TRBD1 call made by TCRdb goes unchecked. CDR3 in amino acids: CASSYAAGDRNNEQFF.